One sample yielded the 6 T cell receptor beta chains listed below, sequenced in a study of blood T cells in healthy people across ages. The authors ran a second PCR of about 6 to 12 cycles using a sample-barcoded 5' primer and a J-beta primer mix. TCRdb analysed the 5' RACE reads with MiXCR anew, one entry per CDR3 protein. The sample holds 910,000 or so distinct CDR3 sequences, about 53% seen once. Input material: blood. The receptors shown here come from a woman aged 60-75 years in good health.

This clonotype was seen a single time. The V and J genes are TRBV2 and TRBJ2-5, with D perhaps TRBD1 (6 bases). CDR1 is SNHLY, CDR2 FYNNEI, per germline. The CDR3 runs to 14 residues. Trimming removed 3 bases from V and 6 bases from J, with 14 bases in between. The CDR3 reads CASSERTGKKTQYF. In DNA, the CDR3 is TGTGCCAGCAGTGAGAGAACAGGGAAAAAGACCCAGTACTTC.

V and J are TRBV7-9 and TRBJ2-3; D is possibly TRBD2 (6 bases). Germline values: CDR1 SEHNR, CDR2 FQNEAQ (reference sequence). V gave up 7 bases and J gave up 3 bases, with 23 bases separating them. This CDR3 has 17 residues. The CDR3 spells CASTTGEPISRTDTQYF. CDR3 nucleotide sequence: TGTGCCAGCACGACGGGGGAACCTATTTCCAGGACAGATACGCAGTATTTT.

This CDR3 is CSARQGVSEQYF. CDR3 coding DNA: TGCAGTGCCAGACAGGGGGTCAGTGAGCAGTACTTC. The chain carries TRBV20-1 and TRBJ2-4; 9 positions agree with TRBD1. V shed 6 bases, J shed 13 bases, and the junction held 10 bases outside the gene matches. Germline-derived CDR1 and CDR2 are DFQATT and SNEGSKA (reference sequence). This CDR3 has 12 amino acids.

The gene calls are TRBV6-2 or TRBV6-3 and TRBJ2-4, with D perhaps matching TRBD2 (5 bases). Germline V CDR1 and CDR2: MNHEY, SVGEGT. The V end was cut by 2 bases, the J end by 0 bases, with 23 bases between. This CDR3 is built from 20 residues. CDR3 sequence (DNA): TGTGCCAGCAGTTACGGTTTATGGACTCGACGGGAATTAGCCAAAAACATTCAGTACTTC. Protein product: CASSYGLWTRRELAKNIQYF.

The chain has TRBV5-6 and TRBJ1-2; D remains unclear. The CDR3 runs 14 residues. Germline V CDR1 and CDR2: SGHDT, YYEEEE. The V end lost 2 bases, the J end lost 5 bases, and 13 bases lay between the germline ends. The CDR3 nucleotides read TGTGCCAGCAGCTTTTTACGGTCATCTTATGGCTACACCTTC. Protein sequence: CASSFLRSSYGYTF. Full variable domain (rest looked up from reference TRBV5-6 and TRBJ1-2): DAGVTQSPTHLIKTRGQQVTLRCSPKSGHDTVSWYQQALGQGPQFIFQYYEEEERQRGNFPDRFSGHQFPNYSSELNVNALLLGDSALYLCASSFLRSSYGYTFGSGTRLTVV.

This rearrangement joins TRBV9 to TRBJ2-3, with no clear D. V was pared by 4 bases and J by 6 bases, with 12 bases between. The CDR3 is 13 residues long. Germline values: CDR1 SGDLS, CDR2 YYNGEE. CDR3 sequence: CASSPNRKDTQYF. For the CDR3, the DNA is TGTGCCAGCAGCCCAAATCGAAAGGATACGCAGTATTTT.